This T cell receptor beta chain appears in the sequencing data of a study of T cells in Graves' hyperthyroidism and ophthalmopathy. Study findings and constraints: Ophthalmopathy was told apart from stable hyperthyroidism by a 13 V-J model.

This clonotype was counted at least ten times. Its antigen is as yet unknown. Deletions cut 0 bases from V and 0 bases from J, with 14 bases between. This CDR3 is built from 17 residues. CDR1 SGHVS and CDR2 FQNEAQ come from the germline V gene. There were TCR beta CDR3 regions amplified from RNA transcripts. First-round RT-PCR with HTBI primers amplified the TCR CDR3 region. TCRdb reprocessed the multiplex PCR reads via MiXCR and lists one record per CDR3 protein. The top ten hold around 32% of the sample, which has over 700,000 distinct CDR3 sequences, 30% to 40% seen once. The genes are TRBV7-8 and TRBJ1-1, with a tentative D call TRBD1 (5 bases). The source is a woman aged 40 to 55 with Graves' hyperthyroidism. What was sequenced was blood. The CDR3 DNA is TGTGCCAGCAGCTTAGCGGCAGGGATACAGATGAACACTGAAGCTTTCTTT. The encoded protein is CASSLAAGIQMNTEAFF.